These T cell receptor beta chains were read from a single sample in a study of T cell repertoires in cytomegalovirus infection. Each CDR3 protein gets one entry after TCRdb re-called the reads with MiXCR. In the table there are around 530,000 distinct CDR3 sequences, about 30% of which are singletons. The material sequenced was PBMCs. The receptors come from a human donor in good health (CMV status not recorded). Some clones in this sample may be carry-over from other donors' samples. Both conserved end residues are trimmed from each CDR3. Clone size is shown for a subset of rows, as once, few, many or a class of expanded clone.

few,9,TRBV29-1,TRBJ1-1,SVAPRPEAF
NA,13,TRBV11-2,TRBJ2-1,ASSWLVAGPNEQF
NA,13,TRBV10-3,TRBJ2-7,AISESTGVLYEQY
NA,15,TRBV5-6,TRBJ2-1,ASSLAGLAGAANEQF
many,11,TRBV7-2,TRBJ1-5,ASSIGTDQPQH
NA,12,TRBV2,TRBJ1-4,ASSDSRGSEKLF
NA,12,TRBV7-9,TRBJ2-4,ASSPELAKNIQY
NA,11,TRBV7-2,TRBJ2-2,ASSALTARELF
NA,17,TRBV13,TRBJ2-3,ASSLAWLAGAGNTDTQY
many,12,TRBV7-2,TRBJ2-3,ASSLRLQWDTQY
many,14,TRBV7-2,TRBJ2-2,ASRGWTSGTSGELF
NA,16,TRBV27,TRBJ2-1,ASSLRVSGTYSYNEQF
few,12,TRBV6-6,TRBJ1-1,ASSYALGYTEAF
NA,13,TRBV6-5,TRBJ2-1,ASCRPGSSYNEQF
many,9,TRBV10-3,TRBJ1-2,AIGTDYGYT
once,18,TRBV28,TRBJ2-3,ASSPRIFRQNYFDTDTQY
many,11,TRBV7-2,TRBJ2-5,ASSSDWGETQY
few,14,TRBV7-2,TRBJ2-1,ASSTSSGSSYNEQF
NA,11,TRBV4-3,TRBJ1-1,ASSQSIGGLAF
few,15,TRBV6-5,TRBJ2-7,ASSFTPTSQPTYEQY
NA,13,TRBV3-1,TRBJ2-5,ASSQDIVGLETQY
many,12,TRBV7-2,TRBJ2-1,ASSSGVLPNEQF
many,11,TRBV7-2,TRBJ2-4,ASSPIPKNIQY
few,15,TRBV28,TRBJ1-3,ASSSVAGPSSGNTIY